This T cell receptor beta chain was recorded in a study of blood T cell repertoires in COVID-19. At the level of the study: Donors in the United States, Italy and Spain gave samples during acute or convalescent COVID-19. Nucleic acid was either cDNA or gDNA, and it came from T cells, B-cell-depleted T cells, or PBMCs.

During active infection, Seattle patients enrolled and were then monitored through disease. In the study's own analysis: Counts of nucleated cells, estimated from reference gene primer amplification, were obtained. Using immunoSEQ multiplex PCR, the repertoire was profiled, and TCRdb retains in-frame clones only, with some absent. D and trimming were read from the DNA, whereas the V and J calls and clone size are those reported in that table. The repertoire consists of about 500,000 clones, with roughly nine tenths occurring once and the leading ten covering roughly 0.84%. Unmatched junction bases numbered 11, after V lost 0 bases and J lost 0 bases. Germline values: CDR1 MNHEY, CDR2 SMNVEV (reference sequence). This CDR3 contains 18 residues.

Sequenced input: peripheral blood. The sequence came from a man aged 18 to 29 with COVID-19, enrolled during active disease. The rearrangement joins TRBV27 to TRBJ2-7, with 7 bases aligning to TRBD1. CDR3 sequence: CASSLSGPPKGASYEQYF. The CDR3 nucleotides are TGTGCCAGCAGTTTATCGGGCCCCCCCAAGGGGGCCTCCTACGAGCAGTACTTC.